The 23 T cell receptor beta chains presented below share a single source sample, sequenced in a study of shared clonotypes between healthy human individuals. Sequenced by immunoSEQ multiplex PCR; TCRdb stores in-frame clones only, minus some. The data contain 2.3 million or so clones, 90% to 95% of them singletons. The specimen sequenced was naive CD4+ T cells from PBMCs. The subset was: CD45RA+ positively selected. The receptors shown here come from a man aged 18 to 30 in good health. Some clones in this sample may be carry-over from other donors' samples.

The V and J genes are TRBV21-1 and TRBJ2-7; no check of the table's D call, TRBD2, against the DNA was made. TRBV21-1 is a pseudogene. CDR3 size: 15 residues. The CDR3 DNA follows: TGTGCCAGCAGCAAAGGGTGGGAGAGATCCTACGAGCAGTACTTC. Amino acid sequence: CASSKGWERSYEQYF.

The genes are TRBV6-6 and TRBJ1-3, with 9 bases fitting TRBD1. Germline CDR1 and CDR2: MNHNY and SVGAGI (reference sequence). The CDR3 has 15 residues. V trimming: 5 bases; J trimming: 0 bases; junction bases outside the gene matches: 2. The CDR3 nucleotides read TGTGCCAGCAGTACAGGGGGCACCTCTGGAAACACCATATATTTT. Its protein product is CASSTGGTSGNTIYF.

For this clone: The sample has other DNA sequences that encode this CDR3 too. The genes are TRBV20-1 and TRBJ2-7; D might be TRBD1 (6 bases). Germline CDR1 reads DFQATT; CDR2 reads SNEGSKA (reference sequence). Trimming shortened V by 5 bases and J by 5 bases, and 7 bases separated the two germline ends. This CDR3 contains 10 residues. Written as DNA, the CDR3 is TGCAGTGCTTCAGGGGACGAGCAGTACTTC. It yields the protein CSASGDEQYF.

The V call is TRBV5-1, the J call TRBJ1-1; weak D call: TRBD1 (5 bases). The germline V and J ends were trimmed by 4 bases and 5 bases, with 15 bases remaining between them. CDR3 size: 14 residues. The germline gives CDR1 SGHRS, CDR2 YFSETQ. In DNA form, the CDR3 reads TGCGCCAGCAGCGTCGACTTGGGGGGGACTGAAGCTTTCTTT. Encoded protein: CASSVDLGGTEAFF.

The gene calls are TRBV19 and TRBJ1-5; 8 positions agree with TRBD1. The CDR3 is made up of 14 amino acids. CDR1 and CDR2 (germline): LNHDA, SQIVND (reference sequence). The junction had 4 bases not matched to a gene; V was cut back by 5 bases and J by 4 bases. The CDR3 here is CASSPRQGNQPQHF. The CDR3 DNA is TGTGCCAGTAGTCCTCGACAGGGGAATCAGCCCCAGCATTTT.

A note on this clone: This sample includes further DNA sequences coding for the same CDR3. The chain has TRBV5-1 and TRBJ2-5; 9 bases fit TRBD2. CDR1 SGHRS and CDR2 YFSETQ come from the germline V gene. The J segment lost 2 bases and the V segment lost 1 base, leaving 3 bases of the junction unmatched. The CDR3 loop spans 15 amino acids. In DNA, the CDR3 is TGCGCCAGCAGCTTGCGACTAGCGGCGCAAGAGACCCAGTACTTC. Amino acid sequence: CASSLRLAAQETQYF.

V and J are TRBV28 and TRBJ2-3, with 12 positions matching TRBD1. This CDR3 comprises 16 residues. Looked up from germline, CDR1 is MDHEN and CDR2 is SYDVKM. V shed 5 bases, J shed 6 bases, and the junction held 9 bases outside the gene matches. The CDR3: CASSPSGTGGLDTQYF. Here the CDR3 DNA reads TGTGCCAGCAGTCCCTCCGGGACAGGGGGCTTGGATACGCAGTATTTT.

J is TRBJ2-2 and V is TRBV19; D is undetermined. The CDR3 extends over 15 amino acids. CDR1 LNHDA and CDR2 SQIVND come from the germline V gene (reference sequence). V gave up 5 bases and J gave up 1 base, with 11 bases separating them. The CDR3 bases are TGTGCCAGTAGTCTCAAGGACCGGAACACCGGGGAGCTGTTTTTT. Translation: CASSLKDRNTGELFF.

This clone was detected a few times. V gene TRBV30 combines with J gene TRBJ2-7; 8 bases match TRBD1. CDR1 is GTSNPN, CDR2 SVGIG, per germline (reference sequence). Germline trimming cut 3 bases from V and 1 base from J; bases unmatched to any gene: 2. The CDR3 sequence is 13 residues long. The CDR3 is CAWRGQVSYEQYF. The CDR3 DNA follows: TGTGCCTGGAGGGGACAGGTTTCCTACGAGCAGTACTTC.

This chain uses TRBV5-1 with TRBJ2-5; D may be TRBD2 (6 bases). This CDR3 is built from 14 residues. V lost 4 bases, J lost 4 bases, and 14 bases lay in between. The germline V gene encodes CDR1 SGHRS and CDR2 YFSETQ. The CDR3 protein is CASSLRLVRETQYF. CDR3 coding DNA: TGCGCCAGCAGCCTTCGACTAGTACGAGAGACCCAGTACTTC.

The chain combines TRBV19 with TRBJ2-1; no clear D gene. This CDR3 spans 15 amino acids. Trimming pared 5 bases from V and 2 bases from J, leaving 13 bases between. Germline CDR1 is LNHDA and CDR2 is SQIVND (reference sequence). This CDR3 is CASSAPARAYNEQFF. CDR3 coding DNA: TGTGCCAGTAGTGCACCCGCTCGGGCCTACAATGAGCAGTTCTTC.

In its sample, this clone was seen once. The chain carries TRBV19 and TRBJ2-7; weak D call: TRBD1 (6 bases). Trimming took off 5 bases at V and 0 bases at J, with 11 bases between the two ends. The CDR3 length is 14 residues. Germline loops: CDR1 LNHDA, CDR2 SQIVND (reference sequence). This CDR3 reads CASSRDIRSYEQYF. CDR3 nucleotide sequence: TGTGCCAGTAGTCGGGACATTCGCTCCTACGAGCAGTACTTC.

As DNA, the CDR3 is TGTGCCAGCAGCTTAATAGGGAACACCGGGGAGCTGTTTTTT. It encodes CASSLIGNTGELFF. The rearrangement joins TRBV11-2 to TRBJ2-2; no clear D gene. CDR1 and CDR2 (germline): SGHAT, FQNNGV. CDR3 length: 14 amino acids. Trimming shortened V by 2 bases and J by 1 base, and 5 bases separated the two germline ends.

The chain employs TRBV28 and TRBJ2-1, with D perhaps TRBD2 (5 bases). Germline CDR1 MDHEN, CDR2 SYDVKM. V was cut by 3 bases and J by 0 bases, with 12 bases left in between. The CDR3 sequence is 16 residues long. The CDR3 DNA is TGTGCCAGCAGTTTTTTAGCGCCGAGCTCCTACAATGAGCAGTTCTTC. This gives the protein CASSFLAPSSYNEQFF.

Regarding this clone: Other DNA variants within this sample encode the same CDR3. V gene TRBV5-4 combines with J gene TRBJ2-3; 9 nucleotides align to TRBD2. J gave up 2 bases and V 4 bases, and 5 bases lay outside the gene matches. Germline V gene lookup returns CDR1 SGHNT and CDR2 YYREEE (reference sequence). The CDR3 contains 15 residues. The CDR3 DNA is TGTGCCAGCAGCCCCCTAGCGGGGTCCACAGATACGCAGTATTTT. This encodes CASSPLAGSTDTQYF.

The chain employs TRBV7-2 and TRBJ2-1, with 12 nucleotides matching TRBD1. V was pared by 6 bases and J by 4 bases, with 4 bases of the junction left unmatched. Per germline, CDR1 SGHTA and CDR2 FQGNSA. The length of the CDR3 is 15 residues. CDR3 sequence reads: CASSRGQGAYNEQFF. The DNA for the CDR3 is TGTGCCAGCAGTCGGGGACAGGGGGCGTACAATGAGCAGTTCTTC.

This chain links TRBV6-5 with TRBJ2-7; possible D gene TRBD2, 5 bases. This CDR3 is built from 15 residues. Germline V CDR1 and CDR2: MNHEY, SVGAGI. V was clipped by 4 bases and J by 2 bases, with 15 bases between them. The CDR3 sequence: CASSSRAGITYEQYF. CDR3 nucleotides: TGTGCCAGCAGTTCCCGGGCCGGGATTACCTACGAGCAGTACTTC.

The J gene is TRBJ2-3, the V gene TRBV6-1; a possible D gene is TRBD2 (6 bases). The V end was cut by 0 bases, the J end by 1 base, with 14 bases between. Per germline, CDR1 MNHNS and CDR2 SASEGT. CDR3 length: 17 amino acids. In nucleotides, the CDR3 is TGTGCCAGCAGTGAAGCGATGGGGACTCTCGGCACAGATACGCAGTATTTT. This translates into CASSEAMGTLGTDTQYF.

The chain employs TRBV4-2 and TRBJ1-1; possibly TRBD1 for D (6 bases). Germline loops: CDR1 LGHNA, CDR2 YNFKEQ. The CDR3 consists of 18 residues. V was trimmed by 0 bases and J by 0 bases, leaving 17 bases between them. In DNA, the CDR3 is TGTGCCAGCAGCCAAGAGGTTCGGGGGCCGGGGATGAACACTGAAGCTTTCTTT. Protein: CASSQEVRGPGMNTEAFF.

This chain connects TRBV5-6 to TRBJ2-7; D uncertain. This CDR3 region has 12 residues. Germline CDR1 reads SGHDT; CDR2 reads YYEEEE. The ends were cut back, 3 bases at V and 6 bases at J, with 10 bases in the middle. CDR3 DNA sequence: TGTGCCAGCAGCTCCCTGTGGCGCGAGCAGTACTTC. Its translation: CASSSLWREQYF.

This clone was counted between two and nine times. Different DNA sequences within this sample yield the same CDR3. V usage is TRBV5-1 and J usage is TRBJ2-7; 7 bases align to TRBD2. This CDR3 is built from 14 residues. The V gene end was trimmed by 0 bases and the J gene end by 0 bases; junction bases not matched to a gene: 0. CDR1 is SGHRS, CDR2 YFSETQ, per germline. CDR3 nucleotide sequence: TGCGCCAGCAGCTTGGCTAGCGGCTCCTACGAGCAGTACTTC. Its protein is CASSLASGSYEQYF.

The count of this clone is one. This chain connects TRBV4-1 to TRBJ1-2; TRBD1 might be the D (5 bases). CDR3 length equals 13 residues. Trimming took off 1 base at V and 7 bases at J, with 10 bases between the two ends. The germline CDR1 and CDR2 sequences are MGHRA and YSYEKL. The CDR3 protein is CASSQAGLTGYTF. In nucleotides, the CDR3 is TGCGCCAGCAGCCAAGCAGGGCTGACTGGCTACACCTTC.

Details on this clone: This specimen includes other DNA sequences encoding the same CDR3. CDR3 in amino acids: CASSPGQGTYEQYF. The CDR3 DNA is TGTGCCAGCTCACCAGGGCAGGGCACCTACGAGCAGTACTTC. The J gene is TRBJ2-7, the V gene TRBV18; a possible D gene is TRBD1 (5 bases). Deletions cut 2 bases from V and 2 bases from J, with 10 bases between. Germline CDR1 KGHSH, CDR2 LQKENI. CDR3 length: 14 amino acids.